The rows below give T cell receptor beta chains drawn from one sample of a study of regulatory T cells in long-lasting Graves disease. Using its own MiXCR run on the multiplex PCR reads, TCRdb lists one record per CDR3 protein. Of around 500,000 distinct CDR3 sequences listed, around 12% are singletons. The sample was also linked to a second study, of T cells in Graves' hyperthyroidism and ophthalmopathy.

The sample was peripheral blood mononuclear cells (PBMCs), taken at new diagnosis, from a patient treated with antithyroid drugs. The receptors originated from a woman between 25 and 40 years old with Graves disease. Each CDR3 is given with its conserved first and last residue. Each record gives: D gene, J gene, V gene, clone size, CDR3 DNA, CDR3 protein. D genes are given only for firm matches. Clone size, where shown, is once, few, many, or a class for clones that have expanded.

>TRBD1|TRBJ1-4|TRBV7-9|many
TGTGCCAGCAGCTTCGGACAGGGGGCATCTAATGAAAAACTGTTTTTT
CASSFGQGASNEKLFF
>TRBD1|TRBJ2-5|TRBV12-3/TRBV12-4|many
TGTGCCAGCAGTCTGACAGGGTCAAGAGAGACCCAGTACTTC
CASSLTGSRETQYF
>TRBD2|TRBJ2-1|TRBV7-3|-
TGTGCCAGCAGCTTAGATCGGGGGGTGCAGTTCTTC
CASSLDRGVQFF
>-|TRBJ1-3|TRBV3-1|many
TGTGCCAGCAGCCGGGGGCTAAGCTCTGGAAACACCATATATTTT
CASSRGLSSGNTIYF
>TRBD2|TRBJ2-1|TRBV18|few
TGTGCCAGCTCACCCCTTACACCTAGCGGGGGATCGAAGGATGAGCAGTTCTTC
CASSPLTPSGGSKDEQFF
>TRBD2|TRBJ2-7|TRBV18|many
TGTGCCAGCTCACCTACCCTAGCGGGAAGGGGCGAGCAGTACTTC
CASSPTLAGRGEQYF
>-|TRBJ1-1|TRBV6-5|few
TGTGCCAGCAGTTACCACACTGAAGCTTTCTTT
CASSYHTEAFF
>-|TRBJ2-5|TRBV7-2|many
TGTGCCAGCAGCCCCAGGACGGCCGCGGAGACCCAGTACTTC
CASSPRTAAETQYF
>-|TRBJ2-1|TRBV20-1|-
TGCAGTGCTAGCGACTCCAGCTCCTACAATGAGCAGTTCTTC
CSASDSSSYNEQFF
>TRBD1|TRBJ2-2|TRBV5-1|many
TGCGCCAGCAGCCTGGGACAGATAGACACCGGGGAGCTGTTTTTT
CASSLGQIDTGELFF
>TRBD1|TRBJ1-2|TRBV19|few
TGTGCCAGTAGTATCGCCAAGACAGGGGATGGCGGCTACACCTTC
CASSIAKTGDGGYTF
>-|TRBJ1-1|TRBV7-9|many
TGTGCCAGCAGCTTACGTGGAGGGAGGTCTTTCTTT
CASSLRGGRSFF
>-|TRBJ1-5|TRBV2|many
TGTGCCAGCAGTGGGGAGGGCCCGAATCAGCCCCAGCATTTT
CASSGEGPNQPQHF
>-|TRBJ2-3|TRBV13|-
TGTGCCAGCAGCCTGTTATGGGCAGGGGCAGATACGCAGTATTTT
CASSLLWAGADTQYF
>-|TRBJ1-2|TRBV28|many
TGTGCCAGCAGTTTATCCGCGGGGGCTGACGGCTACACCTTC
CASSLSAGADGYTF
>TRBD1|TRBJ2-7|TRBV11-3|many
TGTGCCAGCAGTTGGCAGGACAGGGCCTACGAGCAGTACTTC
CASSWQDRAYEQYF
>-|TRBJ1-2|TRBV11-1|many
TGTGCCAGCAGCTTAGGAAAGGGCGTCTCCTATGGCTACACCTTC
CASSLGKGVSYGYTF
>TRBD2|TRBJ2-7|TRBV29-1|many
TGCAGCGTCATAGCGGGAGGGCCTTACGAGCAGTACTTC
CSVIAGGPYEQYF
>-|TRBJ2-1|TRBV7-2|few
TGTGCCGGGGGATTCAATGAGCAGTTCTTC
CAGGFNEQFF
>-|TRBJ2-3|TRBV7-9|many
TGTGCCAGCAGCTTAGTAATGCCCACTTGGGATACGCAGTATTTT
CASSLVMPTWDTQYF
>TRBD1|TRBJ1-1|TRBV6-1|medium-sized
TGTGCCAGCGGACAGGTGAACACTGAAGCTTTCTTT
CASGQVNTEAFF
>TRBD2|TRBJ2-5|TRBV6-1|many
TGTGCCAGCAGTCTTAGCGGGAGGCCCCCGGGGGAGACCCAGTACTTC
CASSLSGRPPGETQYF
>-|TRBJ1-5|TRBV7-9|few
TGTGCCAGCAGCTCCACTGGGACGGAAAAGGCGCCCCAGCATTTT
CASSSTGTEKAPQHF
>TRBD2|TRBJ2-7|TRBV20-1|many
TGCAGTATACTAAGCGGGAGGGGTGAGCAGTACTTC
CSILSGRGEQYF
>-|TRBJ1-1|TRBV18|many
TGTGCCAGCTCCTATACATCCGTCACTGAAGCTTTCTTT
CASSYTSVTEAFF
>-|TRBJ2-2|TRBV6-1|-
TGTGCCAGCCATCGGCCTACCGGGGAGCTGTTTTTT
CASHRPTGELFF
>-|TRBJ1-1|TRBV6-1|few
TGTGCCAGCAGGGGACATACGAACACTGAAGCTTTCTTT
CASRGHTNTEAFF
>TRBD2|TRBJ2-7|TRBV6-2/TRBV6-3|few
TGTGCCAGCAGTTTTACTAGCGGGAGGTTCGACGAGCAGTACTTC
CASSFTSGRFDEQYF
>-|TRBJ2-1|TRBV29-1|-
TGCAGCGTTGTCGGGGCTTACAATGAGCAGTTCTTC
CSVVGAYNEQFF
>TRBD1|TRBJ2-1|TRBV27|many
TGTGCCAGCAGTTTCACTCGTTTAAACAGACAGGGAGCCGCCTACAATGAGCAGTTCTTC
CASSFTRLNRQGAAYNEQFF
>-|TRBJ2-3|TRBV10-3|many
TGTGCCATCAGTGTCTGGGGGAATACGCAGTATTTT
CAISVWGNTQYF
>TRBD2|TRBJ2-1|TRBV3-1|many
TGTGCCAGCAGCCAAGTTCCTAGCGGGTTAGGGCAGTTCTTC
CASSQVPSGLGQFF
>-|TRBJ2-1|TRBV29-1|-
TGCAGCGTTGGTGGTAGGGGTACCATAGGTAATGAGCAGTTCTTC
CSVGGRGTIGNEQFF
>-|TRBJ2-3|TRBV25-1|few
TGTGCCAGCAACCCCCGGGGTGGGCCAGATACGCAGTATTTT
CASNPRGGPDTQYF
>TRBD2|TRBJ2-7|TRBV24-1|many
TGTGCCACCAGTGACCGTCGCGGGAGTTTGAACGAGCAGTACTTC
CATSDRRGSLNEQYF
>TRBD2|TRBJ2-1|TRBV2|many
TGTGCCAGCATGGGCGGGAGTGCCTACAATGAGCAGTTCTTC
CASMGGSAYNEQFF
>-|TRBJ2-2|TRBV6-1|many
TGTGCCAGCAGGAAAACCTCATACGGGGAGCTGTTTTTT
CASRKTSYGELFF